The next 14 T cell receptor beta chains were all read from a single sample in a study of beta chain features in type 1 diabetes. Study-wide points: Shortening that was moderate but significant affected the TCRB CDR3s of Type 1 diabetes patients in all four CD4+ subsets.

Every isolated RNA sample was fully reverse transcribed, so sequencing captured expressed TCRB transcripts. Clones were read by immunoSEQ multiplex PCR, and TCRdb kept only the in-frame ones, dropping some. This table has roughly 700,000 clones, over 10% appearing once. Antigens for these TCRs are unknown. Sample: naive CD4+ T cells from blood. These TCRs come from a man aged 18 to 35 with type 1 diabetes.

The chain recombines TRBV30 with TRBJ2-3, with 8 bases identical to TRBD1. V lost 0 bases and J lost 5; bases outside the gene matches: 10. Per the germline V gene, CDR1 is GTSNPN and CDR2 is SVGIG (reference sequence). The CDR3 runs 16 residues. This CDR3 reads CAWSVLPGGAGDTQYF. The CDR3 region has the DNA TGTGCCTGGAGTGTATTGCCAGGGGGCGCGGGAGATACGCAGTATTTT. Supplemented by reference TRBV30 and TRBJ2-3, the full variable domain reads SQTIHQWPATLVQPVGSPLSLECTVEGTSNPNLYWYRQAAGRGLQLLFYSVGIGQISSEVPQNLSASRPQDRQFILSSKKLLLSDSGFYLCAWSVLPGGAGDTQYFGPGTRLTVL.

Comment on this clone: An end of the junction differs from the germline gene, which may be a read error. In DNA, the CDR3 is TGCAGTGCTACAGGGAGCTACGAGCAGTGCTTC. Protein product: CSATGSYEQCF. This chain connects TRBV20-1 to TRBJ2-7; possibly TRBD1 or TRBD2 for D (5 bases each). The germline V gene has CDR1 DFQATT and CDR2 SNEGSKA (reference sequence). CDR3 size: 11 residues.

This sequence joins TRBV29-1 and TRBJ2-2; 7 bases align to TRBD1. This CDR3 has 14 amino acids. Germline-derived CDR1 and CDR2 are SQVTM and ANQGSEA. Trimming at V came to 8 bases and at J to 3 bases, leaving 9 bases not matched to a gene. The CDR3 bases are TGCAGCCTCCAGGGGGACGGAGACACCGGGGAGCTGTTTTTT. Encoded protein: CSLQGDGDTGELFF.

J is TRBJ2-2 and V is TRBV6-1; no definite D call. The CDR3 runs 16 residues. The V end lost 1 base, the J end lost 3 bases, and 12 bases lay between the germline ends. The germline gives CDR1 MNHNS, CDR2 SASEGT. CDR3 sequence (DNA): TGTGCCAGCAGTGAAGTCAGATCTACCTACACCGGGGAGCTGTTTTTT. Translation: CASSEVRSTYTGELFF.

This sequence joins TRBV7-9 and TRBJ2-3, with D possibly being TRBD1 or TRBD2 (5 bases each). The CDR3 consists of 16 residues. Germline V CDR1 and CDR2: SEHNR, FQNEAQ (reference sequence). V lost 5 bases, J lost 6 bases, and 21 bases lay in between. CDR3 loop: CASSPSRDQPSDTQYF. DNA of the CDR3: TGTGCCAGCAGCCCATCCCGGGACCAACCCTCCGATACGCAGTATTTT.

This chain uses TRBV25-1 with TRBJ1-2, with D unclear. Germline V gives CDR1 MGHDK, CDR2 SYGVNS. This CDR3 has 12 amino acids. V lost 2 bases, J lost 7 bases, and 8 bases lay in between. This CDR3 is CASSEPPTGYTF. CDR3 sequence (DNA): TGTGCCAGCAGTGAACCTCCTACTGGCTACACCTTC.

A word on this clone: It may be a read error: a sequence one base away is much more abundant. The rearrangement links TRBV5-4 to TRBJ1-2; no clear D. Trimming removed 4 bases from V and 1 base from J, with 2 bases in between. CDR3 length: 11 amino acids. The germline V gene has CDR1 SGHNT and CDR2 YYREEE (reference sequence). The CDR3 loop is CASSGNYGYTF. The DNA of the CDR3 is TGTGCCAGCAGCGGTAACTATGGCTACACCTTC.

This clone has more than one count but fewer than ten. V gene TRBV5-4 combines with J gene TRBJ2-5; 11 bases are a match to TRBD2. The ends lost 0 bases at V and 7 bases at J; junction bases unmatched: 5. The CDR3 length is 15 residues. Germline V gives CDR1 SGHNT, CDR2 YYREEE (reference sequence). The CDR3 DNA reads as TGTGCCAGCAGCTTGGTAGCGGGGGGGCCAGGGACCCAGTACTTC. Translated: CASSLVAGGPGTQYF.

This clone was seen only a few times. The chain employs TRBV28 and TRBJ2-7; 11 nucleotides agree with TRBD1. V gave up 4 bases and J gave up 0 bases; unmatched junction bases: 8. The CDR3 covers 17 residues. The V gene's germline CDR1 is MDHEN and CDR2 SYDVKM. The CDR3: CASSSYPGTGGSYEQYF. Written as DNA, the CDR3 is TGTGCCAGCAGTTCATACCCCGGGACAGGGGGCTCCTACGAGCAGTACTTC.

The rearrangement links TRBV28 to TRBJ1-5; no definite D call. The CDR3 runs to 11 residues. Germline V gene sequence: CDR1 MDHEN, CDR2 SYDVKM. The ends were cut back, 5 bases at V and 4 bases at J, with 3 bases in the middle. CDR3 amino acids: CASSGNQPQHF. CDR3 coding DNA: TGTGCCAGCAGTGGTAATCAGCCCCAGCATTTT.

This clone appeared a few times. The CDR3 here is CAWSVLRGGNTGELFF. CDR3 nucleotide sequence: TGTGCCTGGAGTGTACTTCGTGGGGGAAACACCGGGGAGCTGTTTTTT. The chain couples TRBV30 to TRBJ2-2; D tentatively fits TRBD1 or TRBD2 (5 bases each). V dropped 0 bases and J dropped 2 bases, with 13 bases sitting between them. The CDR3 consists of 16 residues. Germline-derived CDR1 and CDR2 are GTSNPN and SVGIG (reference sequence).

The V call is TRBV4-1, the J call TRBJ1-2; no clear D. Looked up from germline, CDR1 is MGHRA and CDR2 is YSYEKL. Trimming removed 1 base from V and 0 bases from J, with 15 bases in between. This CDR3 has 17 amino acids. The CDR3 DNA follows: TGCGCCAGCAGCCAAGGTTCAGCTTCTGCAGCTAACTATGGCTACACCTTC. Amino acids: CASSQGSASAANYGYTF.

This rearrangement joins TRBV30 to TRBJ2-7; D may be TRBD2 (6 bases). Trimming took 3 bases from V and 7 from J, leaving 16 bases between them. Germline CDR1 reads GTSNPN; CDR2 reads SVGIG (reference sequence). This CDR3 has 13 amino acids. As DNA, the CDR3 is TGTGCCTGGAGCCGACGGGGGTGGAAAGAGCAGTACTTC. Translating it yields CAWSRRGWKEQYF.

This chain uses TRBV30 with TRBJ2-5; D is possibly TRBD2 (6 bases). CDR1 is GTSNPN, CDR2 SVGIG, per germline (reference sequence). The CDR3 covers 14 residues. Between the trimmed V and J ends, which lost 5 bases and 5 bases, there was a span of 18 bases. CDR3 DNA sequence: TGTGCCTGGGGGGGACTCTCGACGGCGGAGACCCAGTACTTC. This sequence encodes CAWGGLSTAETQYF.